A single sample is the source of the 9 T cell receptor beta chains below, sequenced in a study of molecular identifiers for immune sequencing clone quantification. One entry per CDR3 protein results from TCRdb running MiXCR on the PCR reads. The sample has some 580,000 distinct CDR3 sequences; less than 30% are singletons. The sample taken for sequencing was naive CD8+ T cells from blood, with Jurkat cell RNA spiked in. Described subset: FACS-sorted CD8+CD4-CCR7+CD45RA+ naive T cells. The receptor set was obtained from a human donor in good health. Some libraries in this study had Jurkat cell RNA spiked in.

In regard to this clonotype: Just one base apart from a much larger clone, this may be a read error. The conserved closing phenylalanine or tryptophan is absent in this CDR3, likely reflecting a read error. J is TRBJ1-1 and V is TRBV25-1; 8 bases match TRBD1. The CDR3 loop spans 14 amino acids. The junction had 4 bases not matched to a gene; V was cut back by 2 bases and J by 5 bases. From germline, CDR1 is MGHDK and CDR2 SYGVNS. The CDR3 reads CASSEGTGHTEAFS. The CDR3 nucleotides are TGTGCCAGCAGTGAAGGGACAGGTCATACTGAAGCTTTCTCT.

For this clonotype: Just one base apart from a much larger clone, this may be a read error. The chain employs TRBV11-3 and TRBJ1-1; the D gene is possibly TRBD1 (6 bases). The V gene's germline CDR1 is SGHNT and CDR2 YENEEA. V was pared by 1 base and J by 3 bases, with 9 bases between. The CDR3 extends over 14 amino acids. The CDR3 coding sequence is TGTGCCAGCAGCTTAGGGGGGGCCGACACTGAAGCTTTCTTT. Its translation is CASSLGGADTEAFF. Full variable domain (remainder filled in from reference TRBV11-3 and TRBJ1-1): EAGVVQSPRYKIIEKKQPVAFWCNPISGHNTLYWYLQNLGQGPELLIRYENEEAVDDSQLPKDRFSAERLKGVDSTLKIQPAELGDSAVYLCASSLGGADTEAFFGQGTRLTVV.

The rearrangement uses TRBV29-1 and TRBJ2-7; D gene uncertain. Trimming cost V 8 bases and J 2 bases, with 16 bases left between them. CDR3 length: 13 residues. The germline CDR1 and CDR2 sequences are SQVTM and ANQGSEA. The CDR3 sequence is CSPWTGPPYEQYF. The CDR3 nucleotides are TGCAGCCCTTGGACCGGGCCGCCCTACGAGCAGTACTTC.

This clonotype was recorded at least ten times. The V and J genes are TRBV2 and TRBJ1-6; D gene uncertain. The germline V gene has CDR1 SNHLY and CDR2 FYNNEI. The CDR3 is made up of 16 amino acids. Deletions cut 7 bases from V and 3 bases from J, with 16 bases between. Here the CDR3 DNA reads TGTGCCAGCACTCCTCCGACGGACCTCTATAATTCACCCCTCCACTTT. Encoded protein: CASTPPTDLYNSPLHF.

The chain has TRBV7-9 and TRBJ2-7, with 7 positions matching TRBD1. V shed 5 bases and J 6 bases; nucleotides not matched to a gene: 16. Germline CDR1 and CDR2: SEHNR and FQNEAQ (reference sequence). The CDR3 is 16 residues long. CDR3: CASSPGDSRTLGEQYF. DNA for the CDR3: TGTGCCAGCAGCCCCGGGGACAGCAGGACTTTAGGCGAGCAGTACTTC.

As regards this clonotype: The junction departs from the called germline gene at one end, perhaps through a read error. V gene TRBV11-3 combines with J gene TRBJ2-1, with a tentative D call TRBD1 (6 bases). The CDR3 length is 15 residues. Germline V gives CDR1 SGHNT, CDR2 YENEEA. The CDR3 here is CASSARDNSYNEQVF. The CDR3, as DNA: TGTGCCAGCAGCGCCCGGGACAACTCCTACAATGAGCAGGTCTTC. Drawing the rest from reference TRBV11-3 and TRBJ2-1, the complete variable domain is EAGVVQSPRYKIIEKKQPVAFWCNPISGHNTLYWYLQNLGQGPELLIRYENEEAVDDSQLPKDRFSAERLKGVDSTLKIQPAELGDSAVYLCASSARDNSYNEQVFGPGTRLTVL.

Points on this clonotype: One junction end does not reproduce the germline sequence, and a read error may be involved. V usage is TRBV12-3 or TRBV12-4 and J usage is TRBJ2-2; possible D gene TRBD2, 6 bases. The CDR3 has 13 amino acids. CDR3 bases: TGTGCCAGCAGTTTAAGGGGAACCGGGGGGCTGTTTTTT. It codes for CASSLRGTGGLFF.

This clonotype was recorded a few times. This chain uses TRBV20-1 with TRBJ1-4, with D perhaps matching TRBD1 (6 bases). Germline loops: CDR1 DFQATT, CDR2 SNEGSKA (reference sequence). This CDR3 is built from 14 residues. Trimming shortened V by 0 bases and J by 8 bases, and 13 bases separated the two germline ends. As DNA, the CDR3 is TGCAGTGCTAGAGATCAGGGGATCAACGAAAAACTGTTTTTT. Translating it yields CSARDQGINEKLFF.

This chain uses TRBV4-1 with TRBJ1-5; 9 bases are shared with TRBD1. The CDR3 sequence is 17 residues long. Germline V gene sequence: CDR1 MGHRA, CDR2 YSYEKL. J gave up 2 bases and V 1 base, and 6 bases lay outside the gene matches. CDR3 DNA: TGCGCCAGCAGCCAAGTTACAGGGGGCGAGGGCAATCAGCCCCAGCATTTT. The encoded protein is CASSQVTGGEGNQPQHF.